The entry that follows covers one T cell receptor beta chain sequence. Germline values: CDR1 LGHDT, CDR2 YNNKEL (reference sequence). The ends lost 6 bases at V and 7 bases at J; junction bases unmatched: 12. The CDR3 spans 15 residues. The sample is drawn from a study of blood T cell repertoires in COVID-19. Study at large: Both acute and convalescent COVID-19 samples were obtained from the United States, Italy and Spain. Nucleic acid was either cDNA or gDNA, and it came from T cells, B-cell-depleted T cells, or PBMCs.

Individuals aged about 18 to 89 years were recruited from about two dozen US areas. Assay used: immunoSEQ multiplex PCR; TCRdb lists only in-frame clones, some missing. The sample holds 250,000 to 300,000 clones, around 90% seen once. The receptor's source is a woman aged 25 to 39 who had recovered from COVID-19. Sample: PBMCs or T cells enriched from blood (not recorded which). The genes are TRBV3-1 (or the pseudogene TRBV3-2) and TRBJ2-7, with 10 bases lining up with TRBD1. CDR3 nucleotide sequence: TGTGCCAGCAGGGGGGGACAGGGGATGGTTGTGGAGCAGTACTTC. As protein: CASRGGQGMVVEQYF.